This T cell receptor (beta chain) was observed in a study of Graves' ophthalmopathy and Graves' hyperthyroidism. This clonotype was counted ten times or more. RNA transcripts yielded amplified TCR beta CDR3 regions. After a first-round RT-PCR with HTBI primers, a second-round multiplex PCR was run. TCRdb passed the multiplex PCR reads through MiXCR, listing each CDR3 protein once. The data contain roughly 170,000 distinct CDR3 sequences, about two fifths of them singletons. Per the germline V gene, CDR1 is MNHEY and CDR2 is SVGEGT. V gave up 6 bases and J gave up 3 bases, with 11 bases separating them. The CDR3 totals 13 residues.

The sequence was obtained from a man aged 25 to 45 with Graves' ophthalmopathy. The rearrangement links TRBV6-2 or TRBV6-3 to TRBJ1-1; no reliable D call. The sequenced sample consisted of peripheral blood. The CDR3 DNA reads TGTGCCAGCAGGACCCCCATACACACTGAAGCTTTCTTT. Its protein product is CASRTPIHTEAFF.